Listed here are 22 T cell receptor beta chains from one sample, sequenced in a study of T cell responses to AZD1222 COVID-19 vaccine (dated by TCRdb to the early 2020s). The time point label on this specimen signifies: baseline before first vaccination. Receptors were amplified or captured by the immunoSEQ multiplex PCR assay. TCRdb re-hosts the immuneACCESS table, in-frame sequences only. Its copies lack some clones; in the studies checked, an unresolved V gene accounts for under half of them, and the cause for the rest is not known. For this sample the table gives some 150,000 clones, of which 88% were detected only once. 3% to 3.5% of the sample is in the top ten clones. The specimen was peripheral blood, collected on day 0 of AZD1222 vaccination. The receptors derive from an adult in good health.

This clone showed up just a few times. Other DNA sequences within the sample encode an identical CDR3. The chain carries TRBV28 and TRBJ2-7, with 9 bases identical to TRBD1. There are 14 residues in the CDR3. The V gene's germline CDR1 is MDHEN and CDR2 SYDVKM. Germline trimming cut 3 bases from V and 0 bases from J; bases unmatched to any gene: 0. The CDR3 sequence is CASSLTGGSYEQYF. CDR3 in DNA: TGTGCCAGCAGTTTGACAGGGGGCTCCTACGAGCAGTACTTC.

CDR3 coding DNA: TGTGCCAGCAGCTCCCCGGACCTAGGCAGGGAGACCCAGTACTTC. Its protein product is CASSSPDLGRETQYF. V gene TRBV7-9 combines with J gene TRBJ2-5; no definite D call. The CDR3 is made up of 15 amino acids. Trimming took off 4 bases at V and 5 bases at J, with 17 bases between the two ends. CDR1 and CDR2 from the germline V gene are SEHNR and FQNEAQ (reference sequence).

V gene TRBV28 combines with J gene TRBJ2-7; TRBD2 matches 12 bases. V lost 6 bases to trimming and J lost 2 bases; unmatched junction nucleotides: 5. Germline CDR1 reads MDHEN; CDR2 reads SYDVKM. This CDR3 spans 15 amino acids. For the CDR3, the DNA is TGTGCCAGCAGCCCCCCTAGCGGGGGGGCCTACGAGCAGTACTTC. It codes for CASSPPSGGAYEQYF.

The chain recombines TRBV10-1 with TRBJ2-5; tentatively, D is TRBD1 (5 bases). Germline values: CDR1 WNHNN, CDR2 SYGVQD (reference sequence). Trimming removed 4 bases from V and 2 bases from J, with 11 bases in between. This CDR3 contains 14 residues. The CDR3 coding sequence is TGCGCCAGCAGTGCTATGACAGAGCAAGAGACCCAGTACTTC. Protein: CASSAMTEQETQYF.

CDR3 sequence: CASSLASGVGNTIYF. CDR3 sequence (DNA): TGTGCCAGCAGTTTGGCGTCAGGGGTTGGAAACACCATATATTTT. The J gene is TRBJ1-3, the V gene TRBV28; tentatively, D is TRBD1 (6 bases). The CDR3 length is 15 residues. Germline values: CDR1 MDHEN, CDR2 SYDVKM. V was pared by 3 bases and J by 3 bases, with 12 bases between.

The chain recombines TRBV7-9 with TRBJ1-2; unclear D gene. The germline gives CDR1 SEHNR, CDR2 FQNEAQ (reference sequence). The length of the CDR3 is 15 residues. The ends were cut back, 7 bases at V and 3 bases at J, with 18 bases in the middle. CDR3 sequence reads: CASIVYRAGYYGYTF. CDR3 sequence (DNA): TGTGCCAGCATCGTCTATAGGGCAGGATACTATGGCTACACCTTC.

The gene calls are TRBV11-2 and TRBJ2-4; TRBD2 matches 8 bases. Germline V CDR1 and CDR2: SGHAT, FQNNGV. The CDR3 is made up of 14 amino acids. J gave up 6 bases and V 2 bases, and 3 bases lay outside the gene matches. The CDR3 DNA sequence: TGTGCCAGCAGCTTACTTCGGGGGGGAAACATTCAGTACTTC. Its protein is CASSLLRGGNIQYF.

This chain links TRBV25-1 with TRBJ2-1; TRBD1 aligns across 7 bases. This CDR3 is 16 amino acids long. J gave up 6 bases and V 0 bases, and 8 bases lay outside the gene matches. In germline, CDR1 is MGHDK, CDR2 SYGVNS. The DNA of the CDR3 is TGTGCCAGCAGTGAATATCGACAGGGACGTAGCAATGAGCAGTTCTTC. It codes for CASSEYRQGRSNEQFF.

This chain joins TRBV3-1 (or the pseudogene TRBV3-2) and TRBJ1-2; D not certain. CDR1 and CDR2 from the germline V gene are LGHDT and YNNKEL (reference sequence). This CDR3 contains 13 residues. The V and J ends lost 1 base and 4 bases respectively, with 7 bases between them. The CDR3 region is CASSQARSYGYTF. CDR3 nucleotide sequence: TGTGCCAGCAGCCAAGCACGAAGCTATGGCTACACCTTC.

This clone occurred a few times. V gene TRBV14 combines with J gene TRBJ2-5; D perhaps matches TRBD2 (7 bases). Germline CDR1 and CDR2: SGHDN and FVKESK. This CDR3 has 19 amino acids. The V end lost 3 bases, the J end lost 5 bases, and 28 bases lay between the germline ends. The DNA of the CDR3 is TGTGCCAGCAGCCACCCAGAGGGGGACTACAGTTTAAACGGGGAGACCCAGTACTTC. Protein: CASSHPEGDYSLNGETQYF. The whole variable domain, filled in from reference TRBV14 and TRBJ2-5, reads EAGVTQFPSHSVIEKGQTVTLRCDPISGHDNLYWYRRVMGKEIKFLLHFVKESKQDESGMPNNRFLAERTGGTYSTLKVQPAELEDSGVYFCASSHPEGDYSLNGETQYFGPGTRLLVL.

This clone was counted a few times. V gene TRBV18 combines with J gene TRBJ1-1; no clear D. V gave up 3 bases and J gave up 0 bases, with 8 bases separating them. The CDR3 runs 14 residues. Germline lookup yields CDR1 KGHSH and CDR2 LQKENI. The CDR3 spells CASSPSPVNTEAFF. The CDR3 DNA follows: TGTGCCAGCTCACCCTCTCCGGTGAACACTGAAGCTTTCTTT.

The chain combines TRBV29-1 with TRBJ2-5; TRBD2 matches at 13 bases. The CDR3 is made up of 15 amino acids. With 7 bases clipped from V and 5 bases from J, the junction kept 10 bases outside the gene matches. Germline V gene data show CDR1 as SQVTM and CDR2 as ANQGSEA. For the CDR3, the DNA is TGCAGCGCCAAACTAGCGGGGGGGCCGAGGGAGACCCAGTACTTC. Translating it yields CSAKLAGGPRETQYF.

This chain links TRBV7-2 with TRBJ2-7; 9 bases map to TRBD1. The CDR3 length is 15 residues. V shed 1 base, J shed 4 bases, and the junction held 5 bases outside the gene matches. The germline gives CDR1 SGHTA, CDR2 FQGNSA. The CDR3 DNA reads TGTGCCAGCAGCTTAGGCCCGGGACAGGGTTACGAGCAGTACTTC. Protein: CASSLGPGQGYEQYF. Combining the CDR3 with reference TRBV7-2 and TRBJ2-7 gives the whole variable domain GAGVSQSPSNKVTEKGKDVELRCDPISGHTALYWYRQSLGQGLEFLIYFQGNSAPDKSGLPSDRFSAERTGGSVSTLTIQRTQQEDSAVYLCASSLGPGQGYEQYFGPGTRLTVT.

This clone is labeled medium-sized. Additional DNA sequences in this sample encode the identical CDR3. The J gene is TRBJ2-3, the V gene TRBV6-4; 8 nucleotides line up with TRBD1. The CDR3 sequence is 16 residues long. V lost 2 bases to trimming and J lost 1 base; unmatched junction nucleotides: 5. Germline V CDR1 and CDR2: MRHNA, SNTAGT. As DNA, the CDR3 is TGTGCCAGCAGTGACGTCGGACAGGGCGGCACAGATACGCAGTATTTT. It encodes CASSDVGQGGTDTQYF.

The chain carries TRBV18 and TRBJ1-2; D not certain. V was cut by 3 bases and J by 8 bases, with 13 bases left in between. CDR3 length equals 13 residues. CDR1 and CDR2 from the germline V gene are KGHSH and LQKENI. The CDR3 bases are TGTGCCAGCTCACCCGACCAGGACGAAGGCTACACCTTC. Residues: CASSPDQDEGYTF.

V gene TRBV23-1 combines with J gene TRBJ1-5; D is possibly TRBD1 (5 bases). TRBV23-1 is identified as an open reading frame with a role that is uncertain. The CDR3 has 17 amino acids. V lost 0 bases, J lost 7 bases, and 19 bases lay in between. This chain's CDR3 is CASSQSRKRGLGQPQHF. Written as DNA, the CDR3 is TGCGCCAGCAGTCAATCGCGGAAAAGGGGCCTCGGGCAGCCCCAGCATTTT.

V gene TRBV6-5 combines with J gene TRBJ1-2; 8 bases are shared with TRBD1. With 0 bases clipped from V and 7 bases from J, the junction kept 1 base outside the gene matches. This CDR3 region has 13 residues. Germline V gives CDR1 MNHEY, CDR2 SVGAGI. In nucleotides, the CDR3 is TGTGCCAGCAGTTACTCAGGACAGGGTGGCTACACCTTC. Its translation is CASSYSGQGGYTF.

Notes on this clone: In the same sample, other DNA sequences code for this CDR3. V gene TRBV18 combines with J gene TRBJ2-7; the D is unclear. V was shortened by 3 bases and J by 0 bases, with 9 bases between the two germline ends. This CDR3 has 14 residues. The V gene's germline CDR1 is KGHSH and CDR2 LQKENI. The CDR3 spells CASSPGRSSYEQYF. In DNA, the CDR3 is TGTGCCAGCTCACCCGGCAGAAGCTCCTACGAGCAGTACTTC.

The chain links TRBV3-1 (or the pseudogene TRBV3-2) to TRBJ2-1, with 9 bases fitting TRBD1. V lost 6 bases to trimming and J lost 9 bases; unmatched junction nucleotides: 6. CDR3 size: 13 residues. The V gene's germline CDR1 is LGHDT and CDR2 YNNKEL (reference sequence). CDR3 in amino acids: CASRLQGASEQFF. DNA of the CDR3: TGTGCCAGCAGGTTACAGGGGGCGAGTGAGCAGTTCTTC.

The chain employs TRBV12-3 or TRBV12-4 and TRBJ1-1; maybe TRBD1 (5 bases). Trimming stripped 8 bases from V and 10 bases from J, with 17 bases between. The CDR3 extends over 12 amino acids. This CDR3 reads CASGSAGTLAFF. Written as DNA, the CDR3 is TGTGCCAGCGGCTCAGCCGGGACTTTAGCTTTCTTT.

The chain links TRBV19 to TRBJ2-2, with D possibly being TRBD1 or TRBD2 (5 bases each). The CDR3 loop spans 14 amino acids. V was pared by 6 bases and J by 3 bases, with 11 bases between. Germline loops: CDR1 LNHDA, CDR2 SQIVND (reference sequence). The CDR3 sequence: CASSRRGDTGELFF. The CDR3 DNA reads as TGTGCCAGTAGCCGGAGAGGGGACACCGGGGAGCTGTTTTTT.

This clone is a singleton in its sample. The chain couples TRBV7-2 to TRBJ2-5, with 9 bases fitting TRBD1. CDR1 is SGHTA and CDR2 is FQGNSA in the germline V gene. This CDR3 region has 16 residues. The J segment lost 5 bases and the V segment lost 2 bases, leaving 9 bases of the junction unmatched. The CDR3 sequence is CASSLMAPGTGETQYF. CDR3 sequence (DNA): TGTGCCAGCAGCTTAATGGCCCCAGGGACAGGGGAGACCCAGTACTTC.